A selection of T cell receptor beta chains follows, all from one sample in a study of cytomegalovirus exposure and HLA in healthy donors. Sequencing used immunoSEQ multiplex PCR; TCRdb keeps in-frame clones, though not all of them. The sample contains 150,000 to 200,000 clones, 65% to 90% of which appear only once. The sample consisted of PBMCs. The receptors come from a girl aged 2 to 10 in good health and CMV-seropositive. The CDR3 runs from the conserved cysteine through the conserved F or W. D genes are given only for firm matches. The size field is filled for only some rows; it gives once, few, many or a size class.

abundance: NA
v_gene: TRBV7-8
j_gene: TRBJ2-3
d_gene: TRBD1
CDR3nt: TGTGCCAGCAGCTACAGCCGACAGGGGGCGGCAGATACGCAGTATTTT
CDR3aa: CASSYSRQGAADTQYF

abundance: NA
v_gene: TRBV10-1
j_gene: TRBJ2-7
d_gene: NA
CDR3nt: TGCGCCAGGTTGATACACCCGAAACTATACGAGCAGTACTTC
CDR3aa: CARLIHPKLYEQYF

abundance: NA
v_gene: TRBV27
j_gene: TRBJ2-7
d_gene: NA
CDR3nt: TGTGCCAGCAGTCGTCAGGGCTCCTACGAGCAGTACTTC
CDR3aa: CASSRQGSYEQYF

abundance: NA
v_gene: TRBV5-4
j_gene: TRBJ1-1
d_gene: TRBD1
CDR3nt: TGTGCCAGCAGAACCAGGGGGCGCGGCACTGAAGCTTTCTTT
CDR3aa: CASRTRGRGTEAFF

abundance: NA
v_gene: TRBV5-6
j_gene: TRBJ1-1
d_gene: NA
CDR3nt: TGTGCCAGCAGGAGGGGGGGGGTTGGGAACACTGAAGCTTTCTTT
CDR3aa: CASRRGGVGNTEAFF

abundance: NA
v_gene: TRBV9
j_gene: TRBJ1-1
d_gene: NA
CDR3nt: TGTGCCAGCAGCCCCTTCGCGGGCACTGAAGCTTTCTTT
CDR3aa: CASSPFAGTEAFF

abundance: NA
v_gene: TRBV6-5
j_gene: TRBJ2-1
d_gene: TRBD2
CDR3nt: TGTGCCAGCAGCCAAAGCGGGAGCTCCTACAATGAGCAGTTCTTC
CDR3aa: CASSQSGSSYNEQFF

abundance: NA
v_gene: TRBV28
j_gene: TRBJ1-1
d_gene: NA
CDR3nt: TGTGCCAGCAGTTTAGACATAAACACTGAAGCTTTCTTT
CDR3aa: CASSLDINTEAFF

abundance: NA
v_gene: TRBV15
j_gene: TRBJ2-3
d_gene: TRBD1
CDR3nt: TGTGCCACCAGCAGAGAGGGCAGGGGGCAAGCAGATACGCAGTATTTT
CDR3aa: CATSREGRGQADTQYF

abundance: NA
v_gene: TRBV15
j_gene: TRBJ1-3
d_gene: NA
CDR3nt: TGTGCCACCAGTCTCTCTCGAAACACCATATATTTT
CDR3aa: CATSLSRNTIYF

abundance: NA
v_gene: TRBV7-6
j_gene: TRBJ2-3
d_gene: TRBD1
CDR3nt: TGTGCCAGCAGCAAACTCGGACAGGGGTCAGATACGCAGTATTTT
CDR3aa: CASSKLGQGSDTQYF

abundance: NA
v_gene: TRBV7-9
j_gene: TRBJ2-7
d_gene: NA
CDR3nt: TGTGCCAGCTCTCACGTCAGGAAACCCTCCTACGAGCAGTACTTC
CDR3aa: CASSHVRKPSYEQYF

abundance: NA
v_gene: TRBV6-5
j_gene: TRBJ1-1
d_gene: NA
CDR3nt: TGTGCCAGTGGCCGCCTGAACACTGAAGCTTTCTTT
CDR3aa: CASGRLNTEAFF

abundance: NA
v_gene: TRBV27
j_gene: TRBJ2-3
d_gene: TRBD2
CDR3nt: TGTGCCAGCAGCAACGGGGGGGCGGGCACGACAGATACGCAGTATTTT
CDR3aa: CASSNGGAGTTDTQYF

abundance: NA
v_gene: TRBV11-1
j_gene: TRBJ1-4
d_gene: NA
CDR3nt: TGTGCCAGCAGCCAGGGACTGGGAGAAAAACTGTTTTTT
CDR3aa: CASSQGLGEKLFF

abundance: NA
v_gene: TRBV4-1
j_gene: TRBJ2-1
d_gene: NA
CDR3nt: TGCGCCAGCAGCCCACCTGGGGGACTTCTGAATGAGCAGTTCTTC
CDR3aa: CASSPPGGLLNEQFF

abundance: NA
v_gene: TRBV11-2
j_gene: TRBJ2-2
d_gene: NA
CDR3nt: TGTGCCAGCAGCTTAGGAGGACAGCTCACCGGGGAGCTGTTTTTT
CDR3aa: CASSLGGQLTGELFF

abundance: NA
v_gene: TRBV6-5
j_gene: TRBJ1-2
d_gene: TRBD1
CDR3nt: TGTGCCAGCAGGACAGGGGACGATAACTATGGCTACACCTTC
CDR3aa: CASRTGDDNYGYTF

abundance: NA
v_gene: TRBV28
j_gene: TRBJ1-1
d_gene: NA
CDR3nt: TGTGCTATAAGGGGAACAGGCCGGGAAGCTTTCTTT
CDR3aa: CAIRGTGREAFF

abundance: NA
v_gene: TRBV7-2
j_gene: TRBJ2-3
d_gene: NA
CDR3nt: TGTGCCAGCAGCCGCGGCCTAGCAGATACGCAGTATTTT
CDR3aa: CASSRGLADTQYF

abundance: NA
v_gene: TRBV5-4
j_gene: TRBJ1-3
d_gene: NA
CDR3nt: TGTGCCAGCAGCTCTCCGGGGAGGGGAAACACCATATATTTT
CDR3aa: CASSSPGRGNTIYF

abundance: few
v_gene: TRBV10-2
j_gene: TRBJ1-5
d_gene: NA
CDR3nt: TGCGCCAGCAGTGAGGCCACAGGGCCGGGCAATCAGCCCCAGCATTTT
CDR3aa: CASSEATGPGNQPQHF

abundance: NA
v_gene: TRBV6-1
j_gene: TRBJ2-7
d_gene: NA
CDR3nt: TGTGCCAGCAGTGAAGCCGGAGTATGCGAGCAGTACTTC
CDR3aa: CASSEAGVCEQYF

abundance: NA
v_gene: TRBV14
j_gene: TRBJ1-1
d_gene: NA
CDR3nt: TGTGCCAGCAGCCAAGTCGGTAGAGCGAACACTGAAGCTTTCTTT
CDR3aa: CASSQVGRANTEAFF

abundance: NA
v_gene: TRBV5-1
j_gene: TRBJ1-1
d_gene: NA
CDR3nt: TGCGCCAGCAGCTTGGCCCCGACAGGCACTGAAGCTTTCTTT
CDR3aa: CASSLAPTGTEAFF

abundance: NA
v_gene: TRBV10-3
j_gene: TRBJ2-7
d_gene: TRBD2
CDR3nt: TGTGCCATCAGAGAGACTAGCGGTGCCTACGAGCAGTACTTC
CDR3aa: CAIRETSGAYEQYF

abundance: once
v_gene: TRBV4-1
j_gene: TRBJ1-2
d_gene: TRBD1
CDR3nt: TGCGCCAGCAGCCATCGTCCGGACAGGGCAAACTATGGCTACACCTTC
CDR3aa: CASSHRPDRANYGYTF